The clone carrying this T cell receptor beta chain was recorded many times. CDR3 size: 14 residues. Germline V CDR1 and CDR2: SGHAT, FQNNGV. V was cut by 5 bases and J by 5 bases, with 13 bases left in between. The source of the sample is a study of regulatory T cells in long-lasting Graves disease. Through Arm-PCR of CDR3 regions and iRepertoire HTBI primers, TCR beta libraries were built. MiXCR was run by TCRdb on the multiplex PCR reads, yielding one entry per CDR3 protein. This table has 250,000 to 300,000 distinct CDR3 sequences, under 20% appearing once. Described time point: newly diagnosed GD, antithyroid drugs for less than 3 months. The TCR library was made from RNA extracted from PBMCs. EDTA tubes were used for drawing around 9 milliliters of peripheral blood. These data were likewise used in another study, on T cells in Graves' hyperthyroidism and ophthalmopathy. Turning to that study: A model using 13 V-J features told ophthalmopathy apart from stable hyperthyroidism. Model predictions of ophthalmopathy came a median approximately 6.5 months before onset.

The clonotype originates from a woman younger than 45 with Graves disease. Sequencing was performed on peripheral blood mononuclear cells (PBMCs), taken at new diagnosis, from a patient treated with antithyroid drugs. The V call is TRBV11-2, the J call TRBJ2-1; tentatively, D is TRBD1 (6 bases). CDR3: CASSPGQYHNEQFF. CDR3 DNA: TGTGCCAGCAGCCCAGGACAGTACCACAATGAGCAGTTCTTC.